Presented here are 7 T cell receptor beta chains from one specimen sequenced in a study of blood T cell repertoires in COVID-19. Repertoires were generated with immunoSEQ multiplex PCR, while TCRdb's copy carries only in-frame clones and drops some. The sample lists about 130,000 clones, approximately 90% seen once, with roughly 2.2% in the top ten. The material sequenced was peripheral blood. The receptor set was obtained from a man aged 65 to 79 with active COVID-19.

This chain uses TRBV4-3 with TRBJ2-7, with a weak D call TRBD2 (6 bases). Germline V lookup: CDR1 LGHNA, CDR2 YSLEER. The V and J ends lost 1 base and 6 bases respectively, with 16 bases between them. This CDR3 has 15 residues. The chain's CDR3 is CASSQGPGLGVEQYF. DNA for the CDR3: TGCGCCAGCAGCCAAGGCCCGGGACTCGGGGTCGAGCAGTACTTC.

The chain joins TRBV13 to TRBJ2-2; 16 bases agree with TRBD2. This CDR3 spans 18 amino acids. Germline V gene lookup returns CDR1 PRHDT and CDR2 FYEKMQ (reference sequence). The junction had 6 bases not matched to a gene; V was cut back by 3 bases and J by 5 bases. The CDR3 is CASSLGLAGGIGTGELFF. For the CDR3, the DNA is TGTGCCAGCAGCTTGGGACTAGCGGGAGGGATTGGGACCGGGGAGCTGTTTTTT.

The chain combines TRBV18 with TRBJ2-6; D not certain. The CDR3 length is 15 residues. Germline lookup yields CDR1 KGHSH and CDR2 LQKENI. V was pared by 2 bases and J by 1 base, with 6 bases between. The DNA for the CDR3 is TGTGCCAGCTCACCAGTGGCTTCTGGGGCCAACGTCCTGACTTTC. It specifies CASSPVASGANVLTF.

V and J are TRBV12-3 or TRBV12-4 and TRBJ1-2; D is perhaps TRBD1 (5 bases). The CDR3 is 12 amino acids. Trimming removed 5 bases from V and 7 bases from J, with 11 bases in between. Here the CDR3 reads CASSPGWGGYTF. In nucleotides, the CDR3 is TGTGCCAGCAGTCCAGGGTGGGGTGGCTACACCTTC.

As DNA, the CDR3 is TGTGCCAGCAGCCCCCAGGGAGGCGCCTACGAGCAGTACTTC. This translates into CASSPQGGAYEQYF. V is TRBV7-2 and J is TRBJ2-7; possible D gene TRBD2, 6 bases. The germline V and J ends were trimmed by 5 bases and 2 bases, with 13 bases remaining between them. Germline V gene lookup returns CDR1 SGHTA and CDR2 FQGNSA. This CDR3 region has 14 residues.

This CDR3 is CAWKREGRNTGELFF. Written as DNA, the CDR3 is TGTGCCTGGAAGCGGGAGGGCCGAAACACCGGGGAGCTGTTTTTT. The V gene is TRBV30, the J gene TRBJ2-2; 10 positions match TRBD2. Per the germline V gene, CDR1 is GTSNPN and CDR2 is SVGIG (reference sequence). The CDR3 consists of 15 residues. The V and J ends lost 4 bases and 2 bases, in that order; junction bases with no gene match: 4.

J is TRBJ2-7 and V is TRBV27; 7 nucleotides line up with TRBD2. V trimming: 0 bases; J trimming: 2 bases; junction bases outside the gene matches: 13. There are 18 residues in the CDR3. Germline V gene data show CDR1 as MNHEY and CDR2 as SMNVEV (reference sequence). The CDR3 nucleotides read TGTGCCAGCAGTTTATCTCCCCTGACTAGCAGCAGGCCCTACGAGCAGTACTTC. This sequence encodes CASSLSPLTSSRPYEQYF.